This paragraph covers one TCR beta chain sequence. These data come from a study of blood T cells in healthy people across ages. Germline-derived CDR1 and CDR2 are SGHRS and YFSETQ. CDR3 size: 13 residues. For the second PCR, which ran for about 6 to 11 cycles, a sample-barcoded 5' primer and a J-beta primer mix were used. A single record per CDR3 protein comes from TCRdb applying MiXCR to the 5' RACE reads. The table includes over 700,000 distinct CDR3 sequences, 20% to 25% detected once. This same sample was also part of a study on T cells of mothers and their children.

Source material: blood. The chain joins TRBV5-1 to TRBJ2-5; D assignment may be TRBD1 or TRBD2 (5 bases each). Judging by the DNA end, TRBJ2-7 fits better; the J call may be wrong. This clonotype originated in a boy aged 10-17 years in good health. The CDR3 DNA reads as TGCGCCAGCAGCTCATGGGACGGTCACGAGCAGTACTTC. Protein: CASSSWDGHEQYF.